This TCR beta chain was observed in a study of shared clonotypes between healthy human individuals. Whole-study results and caveats: The diversity represented, both genetic and in exposure history, was limited by few donors.

The protocol was immunoSEQ multiplex PCR, while the TCRdb copy is restricted to in-frame clones and leaves out a portion. The data hold about 1 million clones, with around four fifths observed a single time. Memory CD4+ cells were the fraction left after CD45RA+ naive selection. Comment on this clone: The antigen remains unidentified.

The source is a man between 18 and 35 years old in good health. Sequencing was carried out using memory CD4+ T cells sorted from blood. Subset denoted: CD45RA-negative fraction.

CDR3 sequence: CASRWGTSGRQSQETQYF. The CDR3 DNA sequence: TGCGCCAGCAGGTGGGGGACTAGCGGGCGGCAGAGTCAAGAGACCCAGTACTTC. The chain is built from TRBV5-1 and TRBJ2-5; 12 bases are shared with TRBD2. V was pared by 5 bases and J by 2 bases, with 13 bases of the junction left unmatched. The CDR3 totals 18 residues. CDR1 SGHRS and CDR2 YFSETQ come from the germline V gene.